This is a list of T cell receptor beta chains from one sample in a study of T cell responses to AZD1222 COVID-19 vaccine. Libraries were prepared by immunoSEQ multiplex PCR; TCRdb keeps only in-frame clonotypes and omits some of them. This sample has fewer than 130,000 clones, with approximately 96% found just once. This material consisted of peripheral blood, taken on day 0 of AZD1222 vaccination. Receptor source: an adult in good health. Each CDR3 is given with its conserved first and last residue.

cdr3_aa: CASSLGRGNSPLHF
v_call: TRBV28

cdr3_aa: CASSDRTNQPQHF
v_call: TRBV6-1

cdr3_aa: CASSIGGSLNTEAFF
v_call: TRBV19

cdr3_aa: CASSIVGATEAFF
v_call: TRBV19

cdr3_aa: CASSVGPGRFDEQYF
v_call: TRBV9

cdr3_aa: CASRGTGDEKLFF
v_call: TRBV2

cdr3_aa: CASSLNLDSPLHF
v_call: TRBV11-3

cdr3_aa: CASNSGYGYGYTF
v_call: TRBV5-6

cdr3_aa: CASSIFQRDYRSTEAFF
v_call: TRBV19

cdr3_aa: CASSSPTVGEKLFF
v_call: TRBV28

cdr3_aa: CASSLGGSNTGELFF
v_call: TRBV28

cdr3_aa: CASSFAENTEAFF
v_call: TRBV27

cdr3_aa: CASSLAETGKDKQYF
v_call: TRBV7-9

cdr3_aa: CASSVGRYMNTEAFF
v_call: TRBV19

cdr3_aa: CASSQDHSSGANVLTF
v_call: TRBV4-3

cdr3_aa: CASSRTGVKDQPQHF
v_call: TRBV7-9

cdr3_aa: CASSLFDTDDSYGYTF
v_call: TRBV5-6

cdr3_aa: CASSSQGEAEAFF
v_call: TRBV27

cdr3_aa: CSASVSGGEADTQYF
v_call: TRBV20-1

cdr3_aa: CASSLGTGLYGYTF
v_call: TRBV7-2

cdr3_aa: CASSFTAGHGYTF
v_call: TRBV27

cdr3_aa: CASSRTAEKLFF
v_call: TRBV11-3

cdr3_aa: CAISEGTEIYGYTF
v_call: TRBV10-3

cdr3_aa: CASSGGTLAKNIQYF
v_call: TRBV5-1

cdr3_aa: CASSVEYRGTQYF
v_call: TRBV19

cdr3_aa: CASSTGGNQPQHF
v_call: TRBV18

cdr3_aa: CASSIGDATNEKLFF
v_call: TRBV19

cdr3_aa: CASSLTDQPQHF
v_call: TRBV12-3/TRBV12-4

cdr3_aa: CASSLFGRSSYNEQFF
v_call: TRBV3-1/TRBV3-2

cdr3_aa: CASSPQTDRTYGYTF
v_call: TRBV4-3

cdr3_aa: CASSLVSGETEAFF
v_call: TRBV5-1

cdr3_aa: CASRSSATNEKLFF
v_call: TRBV7-8

cdr3_aa: CASSPTRSGNTIYF
v_call: TRBV19

cdr3_aa: CASSDSGGSGNTIYF
v_call: TRBV2

cdr3_aa: CATSAGALPGNQPQHF
v_call: TRBV24-1

cdr3_aa: CASSLASGIYEQFF
v_call: TRBV11-3

cdr3_aa: CSVDIVGSRSYNEQFF
v_call: TRBV29-1

cdr3_aa: CATSSKRDGPNEQFF
v_call: TRBV15

cdr3_aa: CASSLETGNYYGYTF
v_call: TRBV5-1

cdr3_aa: CASSNEERAGHQPQHF
v_call: TRBV21-1

cdr3_aa: CASSRGLYYGYTF
v_call: TRBV7-2

cdr3_aa: CASSQTGGASLAGGDEQFF
v_call: TRBV19

cdr3_aa: CASSRTGVLGRNTIYF
v_call: TRBV7-9

cdr3_aa: CASTKKGQGTANTGELFF
v_call: TRBV9

cdr3_aa: CASSPWVGGDNEKLFF
v_call: TRBV7-9

cdr3_aa: CASSIDRVTGYTF
v_call: TRBV5-1

cdr3_aa: CASSGHRHGYTF
v_call: TRBV28

cdr3_aa: CASSQLGGRDHTEAFF
v_call: TRBV4-3

cdr3_aa: CAWDPGQGHHLHF
v_call: TRBV30

cdr3_aa: CASNPQAVSPGYTF
v_call: TRBV19

cdr3_aa: CASSDGGAVRYGYTF
v_call: TRBV27

cdr3_aa: CASSSTGGSDEQYF
v_call: TRBV6-5